These 17 T cell receptor beta chains share one sample of origin, sequenced in a study of CD8+ T cells in alopecia areata (dated by TCRdb to 2016 to 2018). The label giving this sample's time point can be read as: baseline before oral tofacitinib. Libraries were prepared through the immunoSEQ multiplex PCR assay. For TCR sequencing, RNA was extracted from every sample and reverse transcribed into cDNA to serve as template. The table was pulled from immuneACCESS by TCRdb, which kept in-frame rearrangements only. Such tables lose some clones; where checked, under half of the loss comes from unresolved V genes, and the rest has no known cause. A total of 200,000 to 250,000 clones appear in this sample, about three fifths of them only once. The ten biggest clones cover approximately 0.44% of the sample. The material sequenced was CD4+ T cells sorted from blood, taken at week 0. These receptors were collected from a human donor with alopecia areata.

The chain carries TRBV5-1 and TRBJ1-1; D is unresolved. CDR3 size: 15 residues. Trimming stripped 4 bases from V and 1 base from J, with 14 bases between. Germline V gives CDR1 SGHRS, CDR2 YFSETQ. CDR3 protein: CASSGAGSQNTEAFF. As DNA, the CDR3 is TGCGCCAGCAGCGGAGCGGGGTCGCAGAACACTGAAGCTTTCTTT.

This clone came up a few times. The genes are TRBV11-2 and TRBJ2-1; D perhaps matches TRBD2 (5 bases). Germline loops: CDR1 SGHAT, CDR2 FQNNGV. With 1 base removed from V and 13 bases from J, the gap between germline ends came to 14 bases. CDR3 length equals 13 residues. The CDR3 loop is CASSLGGVLNQFF. In DNA form, the CDR3 reads TGTGCCAGCAGCTTAGGGGGAGTACTTAACCAGTTCTTC.

The chain is built from TRBV6-6 and TRBJ1-2; no firm D call. The germline CDR1 and CDR2 sequences are MNHNY and SVGAGI (reference sequence). The CDR3 covers 12 residues. The V and J ends lost 2 bases and 2 bases respectively, with 3 bases between them. CDR3 residues: CASSYQNYGYTF. The CDR3 DNA is TGTGCCAGCAGTTACCAGAACTATGGCTACACCTTC.

This clone was recorded at least ten times. The CDR3 loop reads CASSETVAGGYTF. Written as DNA, the CDR3 is TGTGCCAGCAGTGAAACGGTAGCGGGTGGCTACACCTTC. This chain links TRBV6-1 with TRBJ1-2, with unresolved D. The CDR3 runs 13 residues. Germline values: CDR1 MNHNS, CDR2 SASEGT. With 2 bases removed from V and 7 bases from J, the gap between germline ends came to 11 bases.

This chain joins TRBV30 and TRBJ1-2, with D hard to call. Germline CDR1 GTSNPN, CDR2 SVGIG (reference sequence). The length of the CDR3 is 12 residues. Trimming stripped 2 bases from V and 7 bases from J, with 11 bases between. The CDR3: CAWSPTGSGYTF. CDR3 nucleotides: TGTGCCTGGAGTCCCACGGGGTCTGGCTACACCTTC.

Of note for this clone: Other DNA sequences in the same sample also yield this CDR3. V is TRBV5-1 and J is TRBJ2-2; D may correspond to TRBD1 or TRBD2 (7 bases each). V was trimmed by 3 bases and J by 5 bases, leaving 14 bases between them. The CDR3 length is 15 residues. CDR1 SGHRS and CDR2 YFSETQ come from the germline V gene. Written as DNA, the CDR3 is TGCGCCAGCAGCTCCCGACAGGGAGGGACCGGGGAGCTGTTTTTT. Amino acids: CASSSRQGGTGELFF.

The J gene is TRBJ1-2, the V gene TRBV30, with D possibly TRBD1 on 5 matching bases. The CDR3 totals 15 residues. CDR1 is GTSNPN and CDR2 is SVGIG in the germline V gene (reference sequence). V was trimmed by 2 bases and J by 6 bases, leaving 19 bases between them. CDR3 amino acids: CAWSLKSGTGNGYTF. The DNA of the CDR3 is TGTGCCTGGAGTCTAAAGTCCGGGACGGGTAATGGCTACACCTTC.

This clone was observed a few times. For the CDR3, the DNA is TGCAGTGCGGAGGGGCCTTATGGCTACACCTTC. Its protein is CSAEGPYGYTF. This chain connects TRBV20-1 to TRBJ1-2, with D maybe TRBD1 (5 bases). Germline values: CDR1 DFQATT, CDR2 SNEGSKA (reference sequence). CDR3 length: 11 residues. The V gene lost 6 bases and the J gene lost 5 bases, with 10 bases spanning the gap.

This clone was found a few times. This chain links TRBV20-1 with TRBJ2-1; D call uncertain. The V end was cut by 5 bases, the J end by 0 bases, with 2 bases between. Germline CDR1 DFQATT, CDR2 SNEGSKA (reference sequence). This CDR3 is built from 11 residues. The CDR3 loop reads CSAASYNEQFF. CDR3 coding DNA: TGCAGTGCTGCCTCCTACAATGAGCAGTTCTTC.

This sequence joins TRBV5-5 and TRBJ2-1, with D hard to call. The CDR3 sequence is 13 residues long. Germline V gives CDR1 SGHKS, CDR2 YYEKEE (reference sequence). V was pared by 7 bases and J by 10 bases, with 18 bases between. The CDR3 DNA follows: TGTGCCAGCGGATCCAATATAGCTCTGGAGCAGTTCTTC. It encodes CASGSNIALEQFF.

This clone was recorded a few times. The chain has TRBV15 and TRBJ2-1; 8 bases map to TRBD2. The V segment lost 3 bases and the J segment 9 bases; nucleotides outside the gene matches: 16. From germline, CDR1 is LNHNV and CDR2 YYDKDF (reference sequence). This CDR3 has 17 residues. The CDR3 region is CATSSPLGKRESGEQFF. The CDR3 DNA reads as TGTGCCACCAGCAGTCCCCTGGGGAAGCGGGAGAGCGGTGAGCAGTTCTTC.

This chain uses TRBV15 with TRBJ1-2, with D possibly matching TRBD1 (6 bases). CDR1 and CDR2 from the germline V gene are LNHNV and YYDKDF (reference sequence). V was shortened by 1 base and J by 6 bases, with 12 bases between the two germline ends. This CDR3 is 14 amino acids long. The CDR3 nucleotides are TGTGCCACCAGCAGAGCCAGGGGAAAGGATGGCTACACCTTC. It is translated as CATSRARGKDGYTF.

The chain couples TRBV11-2 to TRBJ2-7; D remains unclear. The CDR3 contains 13 residues. In germline, CDR1 is SGHAT, CDR2 FQNNGV. Deletions cut 6 bases from V and 4 bases from J, with 13 bases between. The CDR3: CASSTVGVYEQYF. CDR3 DNA: TGTGCCAGCAGTACCGTTGGCGTTTACGAGCAGTACTTC.

V is TRBV4-1 and J is TRBJ2-2; no clear D. V was trimmed by 3 bases and J by 0 bases, leaving 8 bases between them. This CDR3 is 15 amino acids long. Germline V CDR1 and CDR2: MGHRA, YSYEKL. The CDR3 coding sequence is TGCGCCAGCAGCCAGCCGACAACGAACACCGGGGAGCTGTTTTTT. This sequence encodes CASSQPTTNTGELFF.

The chain has TRBV5-1 and TRBJ2-3; D is perhaps TRBD2 (5 bases). Per germline, CDR1 SGHRS and CDR2 YFSETQ. This CDR3 contains 13 residues. Trimming took off 2 bases at V and 5 bases at J, with 9 bases between the two ends. The CDR3 reads CASSFEGLDTQYF. CDR3 coding DNA: TGCGCCAGCAGCTTCGAGGGTTTAGATACGCAGTATTTT.

The chain is built from TRBV29-1 and TRBJ2-1; no reliable D call. The V gene's germline CDR1 is SQVTM and CDR2 ANQGSEA. Trimming cost V 5 bases and J 3 bases, with 11 bases left between them. The CDR3 sequence is 13 residues long. The CDR3 is CSVTRLHYNEQFF. CDR3 in DNA: TGCAGCGTTACCCGACTCCACTACAATGAGCAGTTCTTC.

This sequence joins TRBV7-9 and TRBJ2-6, with 8 bases aligning to TRBD1. V lost 5 bases and J lost 1; bases outside the gene matches: 13. CDR1 SEHNR and CDR2 FQNEAQ come from the germline V gene (reference sequence). The CDR3 is 19 residues long. The CDR3, as DNA: TGTGCCAGCAGCCCGCAAGACAGGGGCTTTGGGTCTGGGGCCAACGTCCTGACTTTC. Translation: CASSPQDRGFGSGANVLTF.